This T cell receptor beta chain was retrieved from a study of cytomegalovirus exposure and HLA in healthy donors. Unmatched junction bases numbered 3, after V lost 0 bases and J lost 5 bases. This CDR3 contains 14 residues. Germline V CDR1 and CDR2: SSHAT, FNYEAQ (reference sequence). The primer mix had 60 Vbeta and 13 Jbeta primers. Original processing methods: As a later analysis found, there were 80 million or so unique TCR beta chains, of which roughly 11 million were shared. Clones were sequenced by immunoSEQ multiplex PCR, and TCRdb holds only the in-frame ones, with some missing. V, J and clone size reflect that table, while D and trimming were determined from the DNA. The sample has about 160,000 clones; approximately 80% are singletons. As for this clone: Its antigen is undetermined.

Study observations and caveats: A later analysis revealed that TCR association rates differed between HLA loci, peaking at DRB1 and bottoming out at HLA-C.

The TCR originated in a man between 18 and 35 years old in good health and CMV-seronegative. J is TRBJ2-5 and V is TRBV7-7; 7 bases map to TRBD2. Sequencing was carried out using PBMCs. The CDR3 nucleotides read TGTGCCAGCAGCTTAGCGTTGGGGGGGGAGACCCAGTACTTC. This sequence encodes CASSLALGGETQYF.